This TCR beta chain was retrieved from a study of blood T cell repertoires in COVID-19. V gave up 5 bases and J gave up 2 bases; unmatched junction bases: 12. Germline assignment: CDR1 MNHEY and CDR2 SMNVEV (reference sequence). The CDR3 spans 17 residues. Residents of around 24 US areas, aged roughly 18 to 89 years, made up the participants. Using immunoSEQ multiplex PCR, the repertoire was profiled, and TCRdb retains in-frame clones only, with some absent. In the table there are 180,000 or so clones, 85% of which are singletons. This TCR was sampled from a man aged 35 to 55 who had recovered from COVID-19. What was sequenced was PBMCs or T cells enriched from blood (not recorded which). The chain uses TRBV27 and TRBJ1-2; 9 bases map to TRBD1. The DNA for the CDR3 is TGTGCCAGCAGTCACGGGACAGGGAGGGTAGGGAACTATGGCTACACCTTC. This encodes CASSHGTGRVGNYGYTF.